This TCR beta chain was documented in a study of cytotoxic CD8 clonotypes in ibrutinib-treated CLL. Turning to the study itself: On average, roughly 94,000 productive rearrangements and a few hundred thousand productive templates per sample.

A note on this clone: What it binds is not known.

The ends were cut back, 0 bases at V and 6 bases at J, with 11 bases in the middle. This CDR3 is built from 15 residues. Per germline, CDR1 SGHVS and CDR2 FQNEAQ. Data came from immunoSEQ multiplex PCR; TCRdb stores just in-frame clones and leaves some out. Counted here are around 250,000 clones, around three quarters occurring once; the ten biggest clones make up 15%. Study-wide results and limits: A rise in clonality was seen at ibrutinib response, and a fall back toward baseline was seen at progression. Public clonotypes were rare and shrank or held steady on treatment. Baseline clonality, higher than in age-matched healthy donors, tracked circulating CD8+ T-cell counts.

This chain uses TRBV7-8 with TRBJ2-2; tentatively, D is TRBD1 or TRBD2 (6 bases each). Here the sequenced sample was PBMCs, taken after 24 months of ibrutinib treatment. The TCR sequence derives from a human donor with chronic lymphocytic leukemia. The CDR3 sequence is CASSLAGGYAGELFF. The CDR3 region has the DNA TGTGCCAGCAGCTTAGCAGGGGGGTACGCCGGGGAGCTGTTTTTT.